This T cell receptor (beta chain) derives from a study of Graves' ophthalmopathy and Graves' hyperthyroidism. Study as a whole: Peripheral blood sampling occurred at initial diagnosis, before any treatment. Study-level points and caveats: Most thyroid clonotypes with frequency above 0.001 were detected in blood too.

PBMCs originated in approximately 9.1 ml of fresh peripheral blood. The V end lost 5 bases, the J end lost 4 bases, and 14 bases lay between the germline ends. This CDR3 contains 14 residues. Germline CDR1 and CDR2: SGHTA and FQGNSA. Worth noting for this clonotype: The antigen remains unidentified.

The authors amplified TCR beta CDR3 regions from RNA transcripts. HTBI-primed first-round RT-PCR preceded second-round multiplex PCR. Each CDR3 protein is one row after TCRdb ran MiXCR on the multiplex PCR reads. In the table there are about 170,000 distinct CDR3 sequences, 30% to 45% of which are singletons. The sequencing input was peripheral blood. This clonotype originated in a woman in her thirties or forties with Graves' ophthalmopathy. The chain uses TRBV7-2 and TRBJ1-2; D unresolved. The CDR3 is CASSPNWGGYGYTF. The CDR3 coding sequence is TGTGCCAGCAGCCCTAACTGGGGAGGCTATGGCTACACCTTC.